A single sample gave rise to the 7 T cell receptor beta chains below, sequenced in a study of cytomegalovirus exposure and HLA in healthy donors. A multiplex PCR was run with 60 Vbeta primers and 13 Jbeta primers. The repertoire was sequenced with immunoSEQ multiplex PCR; TCRdb's copy has only in-frame clones and lacks some. This table has about 140,000 clones, roughly four fifths appearing once. Sequencing used PBMCs. The receptors here all came from a human donor in good health.

This chain links TRBV5-1 with TRBJ2-3; maybe TRBD2 (6 bases). V was trimmed by 6 bases and J by 2 bases, leaving 13 bases between them. CDR3 length: 14 amino acids. Germline loops: CDR1 SGHRS, CDR2 YFSETQ. The CDR3 sequence: CASMGGGPTDTQYF. In DNA, the CDR3 is TGCGCCAGCATGGGAGGCGGGCCCACAGATACGCAGTATTTT.

CDR3 in amino acids: CASSVDRNYGYTF. CDR3 in DNA: TGTGCCAGTAGTGTGGACAGGAACTATGGCTACACCTTC. This sequence joins TRBV19 and TRBJ1-2; TRBD1 matches 7 bases. In germline, CDR1 is LNHDA, CDR2 SQIVND (reference sequence). The CDR3 is 13 amino acids. V lost 5 bases, J lost 2 bases, and 2 bases stayed unmatched.

The chain has TRBV7-2 and TRBJ2-5; D may be TRBD2 (7 bases). This CDR3 has 15 residues. Germline V CDR1 and CDR2: SGHTA, FQGNSA. Between the trimmed V and J ends, which lost 3 bases and 5 bases, there was a span of 16 bases. The CDR3 DNA reads as TGTGCCAGCAGCTTGTCTGGACTAGGGGGGGAGACCCAGTACTTC. Its translation: CASSLSGLGGETQYF.

V usage is TRBV2 and J usage is TRBJ2-7, with no clear D. Trimming took off 6 bases at V and 2 bases at J, with 14 bases between the two ends. Per germline, CDR1 SNHLY and CDR2 FYNNEI. The CDR3 spans 14 residues. CDR3 sequence (DNA): TGTGCCAGCAGGGGCCGCTACGGTACCTACGAGCAGTACTTC. It translates to CASRGRYGTYEQYF.

This sequence joins TRBV2 and TRBJ2-5; a possible D gene is TRBD2 (5 bases). Trimming shortened V by 4 bases and J by 0 bases, and 6 bases separated the two germline ends. The CDR3 extends over 13 amino acids. CDR1 is SNHLY and CDR2 is FYNNEI in the germline V gene. CDR3 loop: CASSVDYQETQYF. The CDR3 region has the DNA TGTGCCAGCAGTGTGGACTACCAAGAGACCCAGTACTTC.

The chain couples TRBV6-5 to TRBJ2-5, with D possibly being TRBD2 (5 bases). In germline, CDR1 is MNHEY, CDR2 SVGAGI. The CDR3 has 13 residues. V lost 2 bases and J 5 bases, leaving 9 bases between the germline ends. Written as DNA, the CDR3 is TGTGCCAGCAGTTACGCGAGGGTGGAGACCCAGTACTTC. Its translation: CASSYARVETQYF.

This rearrangement joins TRBV19 to TRBJ1-1, with unresolved D. Looked up from germline, CDR1 is LNHDA and CDR2 is SQIVND (reference sequence). Trimming removed 2 bases from V and 2 bases from J, with 12 bases in between. This CDR3 is built from 15 residues. DNA of the CDR3: TGTGCCAGTAGTATACGTCAGGAGGAAAACACTGAAGCTTTCTTT. Its translation is CASSIRQEENTEAFF.